This T cell receptor beta chain was captured in a study of ipilimumab plus nivolumab after autologous stem cell transplantation. Turning to the study itself: Typical patient got four to six ipilimumab doses and seven to nine nivolumab doses (median). The DLBCL group included primary refractory and relapsed cases.

This CDR3 comprises 13 residues. Per germline, CDR1 SGHTA and CDR2 FQGNSA. Trimming left V 5 bases short and J 1 base short, with 8 bases between. Sequencing used immunoSEQ multiplex PCR; TCRdb keeps in-frame clones, though not all of them. In the table there are roughly 25,000 clones, roughly 84% of which are singletons. This chain joins TRBV7-2 and TRBJ2-5; D not resolved. This receptor was obtained from a male donor with diffuse large B-cell lymphoma. Here the sequenced sample was PBMCs, taken in a trial of ipilimumab plus nivolumab as post-transplant consolidation. Here the CDR3 reads CASSRRLQETQYF. CDR3 sequence (DNA): TGTGCCAGCAGCCGTAGACTCCAAGAGACCCAGTACTTC.